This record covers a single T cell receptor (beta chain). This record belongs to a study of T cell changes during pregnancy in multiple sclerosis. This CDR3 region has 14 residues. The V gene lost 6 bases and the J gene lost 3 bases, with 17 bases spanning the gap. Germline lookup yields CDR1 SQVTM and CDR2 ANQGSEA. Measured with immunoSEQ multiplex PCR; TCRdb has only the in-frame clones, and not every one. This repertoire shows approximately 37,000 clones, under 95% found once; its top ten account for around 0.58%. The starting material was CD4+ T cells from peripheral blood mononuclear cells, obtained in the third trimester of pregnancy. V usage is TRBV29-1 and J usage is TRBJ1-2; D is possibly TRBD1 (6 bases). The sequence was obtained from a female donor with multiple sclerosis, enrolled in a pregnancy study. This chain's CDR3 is CSVGPTGKDYGYTF. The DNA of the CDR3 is TGCAGCGTCGGTCCTACAGGGAAAGACTATGGCTACACCTTC.